This is a list of T cell receptor beta chains from one sample in a study of human T cells and chemical hapten exposure. TCRdb used MiXCR to reprocess the RACE reads, holding one entry per CDR3 protein. This sample yields 380,000 or so distinct CDR3 sequences, of which 5% to 6.5% are seen a single time; about 7.7% belongs to the top ten. Specimen: whole blood, collected in connection with sensitization to the hapten diphenylcyclopropenone (DPC). The receptors come from a woman in her late teens or twenties with alopecia areata. Some clones in this sample may be carry-over from other donors' samples. Both conserved end residues are trimmed from each CDR3. Fields, in order: V gene, J gene, CDR3 protein.

v_call: TRBV20-1
j_call: TRBJ1-5
cdr3_aa: SARGIWGYSNQPQH

v_call: TRBV5-1
j_call: TRBJ1-1
cdr3_aa: ASSSLRDGNTEAF

v_call: TRBV7-2
j_call: TRBJ2-3
cdr3_aa: ASSAFSDTQY

v_call: TRBV5-1
j_call: TRBJ2-4
cdr3_aa: ASSEGRKNIQY

v_call: TRBV5-1
j_call: TRBJ1-5
cdr3_aa: ASSLGVGTGTGNQPQH

v_call: TRBV19
j_call: TRBJ2-1
cdr3_aa: ASSAYGTSGDNEQF

v_call: TRBV12-3/TRBV12-4
j_call: TRBJ1-3
cdr3_aa: ASSPTRQGSGNTIY

v_call: TRBV6-5
j_call: TRBJ2-7
cdr3_aa: ASSYSGGGVPYEQY

v_call: TRBV10-3
j_call: TRBJ1-5
cdr3_aa: AITPDSNQPQH

v_call: TRBV4-3
j_call: TRBJ2-7
cdr3_aa: ASSQDLAGGPGASYEQY

v_call: TRBV3-1
j_call: TRBJ1-2
cdr3_aa: ASSQDPGQGQYGYT

v_call: TRBV18
j_call: TRBJ2-7
cdr3_aa: ASSPLGQNYEQY

v_call: TRBV7-2
j_call: TRBJ1-4
cdr3_aa: ASSPGPGREKLF

v_call: TRBV4-1
j_call: TRBJ1-3
cdr3_aa: ASSQVGRGVGSTHSGNTIY

v_call: TRBV29-1
j_call: TRBJ2-7
cdr3_aa: SVEISAGGYEQY

v_call: TRBV7-2
j_call: TRBJ2-4
cdr3_aa: ASSPLGGKDIQY